Many counts were recorded for the clone carrying this TCR beta chain. The sample comes from a study of blood T cells in healthy people across ages. A second PCR of roughly 7 to 11 cycles used a sample-barcoded 5' primer and a J-beta primer mix. TCRdb analysed the 5' RACE reads with MiXCR anew, one entry per CDR3 protein. The table records 750,000 to 1,000,000 distinct CDR3 sequences, around 29% of them present only once. Per the germline V gene, CDR1 is DFQATT and CDR2 is SNEGSKA (reference sequence). V gave up 3 bases and J gave up 8 bases, with 10 bases separating them. The CDR3 consists of 12 residues. A further study also used this sample, focusing on T cells of mothers and their children. That work adds: For each mother, over 8.5 million TCR beta CDR3 reads were obtained, and for each child, 2.5 million to 3 million.

What was sequenced was blood. The TCR sequence derives from a woman aged 40 to 55 in good health. The V call is TRBV20-1, the J call TRBJ2-2, with no clear D. DNA of the CDR3: TGCAGTGCTAGGCCCGTCGCTGGGGAGCTGTTTTTT. As protein: CSARPVAGELFF.